This is a list of T cell receptor beta chains from one sample in a study of molecular identifiers for immune sequencing clone quantification. TCRdb used MiXCR to reprocess the PCR reads, holding one entry per CDR3 protein. The sample lists around 470,000 distinct CDR3 sequences, 25% occurring once. The sequenced sample was naive CD8+ T cells from blood, with Jurkat cell RNA spiked in. These receptors were obtained from a human donor in good health. Some libraries in this study had Jurkat cell RNA spiked in. The CDR3 runs from the conserved cysteine through the conserved F or W. The D gene is left open where the match is weak. Some rows have no size entry. The others give once, few or many, or a class for an expanded clone.

clone size	D gene	J gene	V gene	CDR3 length	CDR3 DNA	CDR3 protein
many	TRBD2	TRBJ2-1	TRBV24-1	11	TGTGCCACCAGCACTAGCGTTGAGCAGTTCTTC	CATSTSVEQFF
many	-	TRBJ2-6	TRBV19	15	TGTGCCAGTAGTATTGTAGGGGCTGGGGCCAACGTCCTGACTTTC	CASSIVGAGANVLTF
few	TRBD2	TRBJ2-5	TRBV13	16	TGTGCCAGCACCCTTAGCGGGGGGGCCGATCAAGAGACCCAGTACTTC	CASTLSGGADQETQYF
many	-	TRBJ1-2	TRBV19	13	TGTGCCAGTAGTACAGGAATAAACTATGGCTACACCTTC	CASSTGINYGYTF
few	-	TRBJ1-4	TRBV6-5	17	TGTGCCAGCAGTTACTCGCCAGGTTCGCGCGCTAATGAAAAACTGTTTTTT	CASSYSPGSRANEKLFF
few	TRBD1	TRBJ2-2	TRBV27	16	TGTGCCAGCAGTAGCCGGGCAGGGGGATTGACCGGGGAGCTGTTTTTT	CASSSRAGGLTGELFF
many	-	TRBJ2-3	TRBV30	13	TGTGCCTGGAGTGTACTCCCGGCAGATACGCAGTATTTT	CAWSVLPADTQYF
-	-	TRBJ1-1	TRBV6-6	16	TGTGCCAGCAGTTACTCGGTCGGCAGCCTGAACACTGAAGCTTTCTTT	CASSYSVGSLNTEAFF
once	-	TRBJ2-5	TRBV27	13	TGTGCCAGCAGTTTTCTCTCTCAAGAGACCCAGTACTTC	CASSFLSQETQYF
-	-	TRBJ2-3	TRBV9	14	TGTGCCAGCAGCGGAGCGGTATCCACAGATACGCAGTATTTT	CASSGAVSTDTQYF
many	-	TRBJ1-1	TRBV20-1	15	TGCAGTGCTAGAAGAACGCAGGGAGCAATCTTTGAAGCTTTCTTT	CSARRTQGAIFEAFF
-	TRBD1	TRBJ2-5	TRBV20-1	14	TGCAGTGCGAGACAGGGTTCAGGAGGAGAGACCCAGAACTTT	CSARQGSGGETQNF
many	TRBD1	TRBJ1-1	TRBV4-1	13	TGCGCCAGCAGCCAGACAGGGACCACTGAAGCTTTCTTT	CASSQTGTTEAFF
-	TRBD2	TRBJ2-1	TRBV12-3/TRBV12-4	15	TGTGCCAGCAGAAATAGCGGGAACCCTGGGAATGAGCAGTTCTTC	CASRNSGNPGNEQFF
-	-	TRBJ1-5	TRBV10-3	14	TGTGCCATCAGTGTGCACCCAGGAAATCAGCCCCAGCATTTT	CAISVHPGNQPQHF
many	-	TRBJ2-3	TRBV6-5	15	TGTGCCAGCAGTTACTCTAGCGGATACACAGATACGCAGTATTTT	CASSYSSGYTDTQYF
few	-	TRBJ1-1	TRBV27	14	TGTGCCAGCAGTTCACGCGCTCTAAACACTGAAGCTTTCTTT	CASSSRALNTEAFF
many	-	TRBJ2-5	TRBV7-9	13	TGTGCCAGCAGCACCCCAGTTGTAGAGACCCAGTACTTC	CASSTPVVETQYF
-	TRBD2	TRBJ2-1	TRBV5-1	15	TGCGCCAGCAGCTTCTATAGCGGGAGTTTGGGTGAGCAGTTCTTC	CASSFYSGSLGEQFF
many	-	TRBJ2-7	TRBV20-1	13	TGCAGTGCTAGCACAGGGATCGGATACGAGCAGTACTTC	CSASTGIGYEQYF